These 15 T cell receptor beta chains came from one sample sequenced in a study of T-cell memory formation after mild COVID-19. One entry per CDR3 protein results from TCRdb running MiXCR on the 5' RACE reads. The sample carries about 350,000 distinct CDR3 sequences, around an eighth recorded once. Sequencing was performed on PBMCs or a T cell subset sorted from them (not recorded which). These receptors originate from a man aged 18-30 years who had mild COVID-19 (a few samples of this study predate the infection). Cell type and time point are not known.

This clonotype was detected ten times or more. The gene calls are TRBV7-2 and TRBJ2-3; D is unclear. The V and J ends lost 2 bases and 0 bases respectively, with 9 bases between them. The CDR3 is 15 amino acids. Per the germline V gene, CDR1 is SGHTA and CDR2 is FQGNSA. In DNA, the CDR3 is TGTGCCAGCAGCTTACAGTACGGAAGCACAGATACGCAGTATTTT. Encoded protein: CASSLQYGSTDTQYF.

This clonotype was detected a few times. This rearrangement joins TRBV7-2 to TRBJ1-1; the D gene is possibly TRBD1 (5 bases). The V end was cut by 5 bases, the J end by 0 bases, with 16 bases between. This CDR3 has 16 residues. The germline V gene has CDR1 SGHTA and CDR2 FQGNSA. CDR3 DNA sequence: TGTGCCAGCAGCCACGTGATATTCAGGGTGAACACTGAAGCTTTCTTT. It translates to CASSHVIFRVNTEAFF.

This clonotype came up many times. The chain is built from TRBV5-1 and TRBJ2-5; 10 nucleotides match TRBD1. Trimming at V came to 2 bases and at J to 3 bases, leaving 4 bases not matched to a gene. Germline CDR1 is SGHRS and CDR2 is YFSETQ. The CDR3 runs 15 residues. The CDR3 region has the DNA TGCGCCAGCAGCTTCCGGGACAGGGGAAAAGAGACCCAGTACTTC. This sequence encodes CASSFRDRGKETQYF.

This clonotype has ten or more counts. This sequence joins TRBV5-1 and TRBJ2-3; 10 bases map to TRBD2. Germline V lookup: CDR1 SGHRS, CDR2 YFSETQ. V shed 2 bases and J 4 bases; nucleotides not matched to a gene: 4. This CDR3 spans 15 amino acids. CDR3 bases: TGCGCCAGCAGCTTCGGCAGCGGGGGGGCAGATACGCAGTATTTT. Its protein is CASSFGSGGADTQYF.

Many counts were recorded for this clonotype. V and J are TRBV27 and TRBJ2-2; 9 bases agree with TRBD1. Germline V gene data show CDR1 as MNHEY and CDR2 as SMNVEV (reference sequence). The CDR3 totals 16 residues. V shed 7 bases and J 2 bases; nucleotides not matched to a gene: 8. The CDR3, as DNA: TGTGCCAGCACCCTGCGGGACAGGGATAACACCGGGGAGCTGTTTTTT. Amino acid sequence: CASTLRDRDNTGELFF.

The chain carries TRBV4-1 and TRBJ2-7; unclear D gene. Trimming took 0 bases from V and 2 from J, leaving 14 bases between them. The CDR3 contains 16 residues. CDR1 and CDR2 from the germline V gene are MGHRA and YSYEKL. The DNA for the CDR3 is TGCGCCAGCAGCCAAGAAGGATTGGGGTCGGCCTACGAGCAGTACTTC. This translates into CASSQEGLGSAYEQYF.

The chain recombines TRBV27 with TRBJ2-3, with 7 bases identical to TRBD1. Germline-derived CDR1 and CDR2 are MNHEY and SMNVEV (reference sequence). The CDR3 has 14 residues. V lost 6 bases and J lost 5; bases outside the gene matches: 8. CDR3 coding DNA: TGTGCCAGCAGCCAAGGGGGCGAGCAAGATACGCAGTATTTT. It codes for CASSQGGEQDTQYF.

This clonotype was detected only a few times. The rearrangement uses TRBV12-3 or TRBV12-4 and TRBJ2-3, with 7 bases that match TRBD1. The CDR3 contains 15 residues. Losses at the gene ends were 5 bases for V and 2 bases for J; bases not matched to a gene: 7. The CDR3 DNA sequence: TGTGCCAGCAGTCCTAGGGGGACAGCCACAGATACGCAGTATTTT. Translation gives CASSPRGTATDTQYF.

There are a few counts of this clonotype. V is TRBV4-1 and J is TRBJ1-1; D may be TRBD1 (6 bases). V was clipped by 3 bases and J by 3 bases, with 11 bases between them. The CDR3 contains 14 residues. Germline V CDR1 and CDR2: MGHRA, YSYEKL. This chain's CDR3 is CASSQRQAHTEAFF. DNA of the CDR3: TGCGCCAGCAGCCAGCGACAGGCCCACACTGAAGCTTTCTTT.

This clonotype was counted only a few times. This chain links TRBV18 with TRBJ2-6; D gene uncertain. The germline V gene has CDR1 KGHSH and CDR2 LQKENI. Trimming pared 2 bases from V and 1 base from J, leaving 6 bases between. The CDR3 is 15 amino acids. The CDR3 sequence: CASSPDLSGANVLTF. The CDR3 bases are TGTGCCAGCTCACCAGACCTTTCTGGGGCCAACGTCCTGACTTTC.

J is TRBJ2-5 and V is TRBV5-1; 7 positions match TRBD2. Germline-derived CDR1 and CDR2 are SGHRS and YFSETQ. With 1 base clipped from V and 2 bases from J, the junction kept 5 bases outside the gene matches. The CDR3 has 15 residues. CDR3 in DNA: TGCGCCAGCAGCTTGATTGACGGGGGGCAAGAGACCCAGTACTTC. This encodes CASSLIDGGQETQYF. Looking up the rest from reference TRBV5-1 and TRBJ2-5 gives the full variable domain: KAGVTQTPRYLIKTRGQQVTLSCSPISGHRSVSWYQQTPGQGLQFLFEYFSETQRNKGNFPGRFSGRQFSNSRSEMNVSTLELGDSALYLCASSLIDGGQETQYFGPGTRLLVL.

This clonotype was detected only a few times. CDR3 DNA sequence: TGTGCCAGCAGCCCCGGGACTAGCGCCGAGCAGTACGTC. This codes for CASSPGTSAEQYV. The chain uses TRBV7-9 and TRBJ2-7, with 10 bases matching TRBD2. V lost 5 bases to trimming and J lost 6 bases; unmatched junction nucleotides: 4. The CDR3 runs 13 residues. Germline-derived CDR1 and CDR2 are SEHNR and FQNEAQ (reference sequence).

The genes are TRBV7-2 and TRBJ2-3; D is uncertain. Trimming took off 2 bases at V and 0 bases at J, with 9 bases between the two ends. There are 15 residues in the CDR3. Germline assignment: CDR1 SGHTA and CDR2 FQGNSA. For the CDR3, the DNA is TGTGCCAGCAGCTTATATGCCCTGAGCACAGATACGCAGTATTTT. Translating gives CASSLYALSTDTQYF.

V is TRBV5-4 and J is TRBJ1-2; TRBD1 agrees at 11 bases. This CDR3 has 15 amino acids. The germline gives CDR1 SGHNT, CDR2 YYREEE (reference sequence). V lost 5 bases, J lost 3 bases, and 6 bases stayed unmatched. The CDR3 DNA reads TGTGCCAGCAGTCGGCCGGGACAGGGGGACTATGGCTACACCTTC. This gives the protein CASSRPGQGDYGYTF.

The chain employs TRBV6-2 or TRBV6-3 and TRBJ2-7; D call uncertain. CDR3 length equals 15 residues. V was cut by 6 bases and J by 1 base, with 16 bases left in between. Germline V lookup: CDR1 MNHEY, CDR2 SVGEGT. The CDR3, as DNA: TGTGCCAGCAGCCCGACGGGCCGCCCTTCCTACGAGCAGTACGTC. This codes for CASSPTGRPSYEQYV.